This passage covers 25 T cell receptor beta chains from one sample sequenced in a study of T cells in women clearing cervical HPV infection. Sequencing was performed with immunoSEQ multiplex PCR; in TCRdb, only in-frame clones are kept and a portion is missing. This sample's table reports 25,000 to 35,000 clones. Material: blood buffy coat. The receptors originated from a woman between 18 and 70 years old with a cervical HPV16 infection that either progressed to CIN3+ or cleared (not recorded which).

For this clone: The sequenced fragment ends 3 residues before the CDR3 boundary, so the rest is inferred from the germline J gene. This sequence joins TRBV7-3 and TRBJ2-3; a weak D match, TRBD1 (5 bases). The germline CDR1 and CDR2 sequences are SGHTA and FQGTGA. The CDR3 has 13 amino acids. The CDR3 region is CASSYGAQETQYF. CDR3 DNA, as far as it was read: TGTGCCAGCAGCTATGGGGCCCAAGAGACG.

For this clone: The DNA ends 3 residues before the CDR3 does, and the rest of the CDR3 is filled in from the germline J gene. This rearrangement joins TRBV18 to TRBJ1-2; D gene ambiguous. Germline values: CDR1 KGHSH, CDR2 LQKENI. This CDR3 has 15 residues. CDR3 sequence reads: CASSPGWTSGYDYTF. The sequenced CDR3 bases are TGTGCCAGCTCACCAGGCTGGACTAGCGGTTACGAC.

In the case of this clone: The read terminates 3 residues before the CDR3 end, so the remaining end is supplied by the germline J gene. This chain uses TRBV7-9 with TRBJ2-5; possibly TRBD2 for D (5 bases). The ends were cut back, 5 bases at V and 4 bases at J, with 11 bases in the middle. Per germline, CDR1 SEHNR and CDR2 FQNEAQ (reference sequence). This CDR3 is 13 amino acids long. This chain's CDR3 is CASSRTSLETQYF. CDR3 DNA (partial): TGTGCCAGCAGCCGTACTAGTCTAGAGACC.

About this clone: The read ends 3 residues early relative to the CDR3; the germline J gene fills the gap. The chain employs TRBV2 and TRBJ2-7; D unclear. There are 14 residues in the CDR3. V was shortened by 1 base and J by 0 bases, with 7 bases between the two germline ends. Per germline, CDR1 SNHLY and CDR2 FYNNEI. The CDR3 reads CASSEEGTSYEQYF. The CDR3 DNA, read in part, is TGTGCCAGCAGTGAAGAGGGCACCTCCTACGAG.

For this clone: The read stops 3 residues short of the end of the CDR3; the missing end is completed from the germline J gene. V gene TRBV30 combines with J gene TRBJ2-3; tentatively, D is TRBD1 (6 bases). CDR1 GTSNPN and CDR2 SVGIG come from the germline V gene (reference sequence). The CDR3 length is 11 residues. The chain's CDR3 is CAWSASGAQYF. Partial CDR3 DNA: TGTGCCTGGAGTGCCTCAGGGGCG.

About this clone: The read terminates 3 residues before the CDR3 end, so the remaining end is supplied by the germline J gene. The chain employs TRBV4-2 and TRBJ1-2; D is possibly TRBD1 (5 bases). Trimming shortened V by 0 bases and J by 5 bases, and 13 bases separated the two germline ends. The CDR3 totals 15 residues. Germline V gene lookup returns CDR1 LGHNA and CDR2 YNFKEQ. CDR3 bases read: TGTGCCAGCAGCCAAGATGGGACGGGGGGGTATGGC. Translated: CASSQDGTGGYG. The CDR3 as a whole reads CASSQDGTGGYGYTF.

Comments on this clone: The read is 3 residues too short to cover the CDR3 end, so that end is filled in from the germline J gene. V and J are TRBV7-3 and TRBJ2-3; no reliable D call. The CDR3 extends over 13 amino acids. Germline V gives CDR1 SGHTA, CDR2 FQGTGA. This chain's CDR3 is CASSLNSNQPQYF. The covered CDR3 bases are TGTGCCAGCAGCTTGAATAGCAATCAGCCG.

Turning to this clone: Read data end 3 residues before the CDR3 end; the end is taken from the germline J gene. The chain carries TRBV29-1 and TRBJ1-2, with D possibly matching TRBD1 (5 bases). This CDR3 region has 14 residues. V was trimmed by 6 bases and J by 4 bases, leaving 18 bases between them. Germline V gene data show CDR1 as SQVTM and CDR2 as ANQGSEA. The part of the CDR3 DNA that was read is TGCAGCGTCATAACCCCCAGGGAGAGCTATGGC. Translating gives CSVITPRESYG. The full CDR3 protein is CSVITPRESYGYTF.

A word on this clone: The observed sequence ends 3 residues before the CDR3 terminus, with the missing tail filled in from the germline J gene. This sequence joins TRBV11-3 and TRBJ2-7; 7 nucleotides align to TRBD1. CDR1 SGHNT and CDR2 YENEEA come from the germline V gene. Trimming took 5 bases from V and 5 from J; bases not matched to a gene: 6. The CDR3 covers 13 residues. The CDR3 spells CASSRQGMNEQYF. The sequenced part of the CDR3 DNA is TGTGCCAGCAGCAGACAGGGTATGAACGAG.

A word on this clone: The read halts 3 residues ahead of the CDR3 end, with the missing end drawn from the germline J gene. The chain recombines TRBV5-1 with TRBJ2-2; a weak D match, TRBD1 (6 bases). Germline assignment: CDR1 SGHRS and CDR2 YFSETQ. V shed 6 bases and J shed 4 bases, with 13 bases lying between them. This CDR3 has 14 residues. Partial CDR3 DNA: TGCGCCAGCACCAACACAGGGAGCACCGGGGAG. Translation gives CASTNTGSTGE. From start to end, the CDR3 is CASTNTGSTGELFF.

On this clone: The read gets to within 3 residues of the CDR3 end, and the germline J gene fills in the rest. This chain uses TRBV19 with TRBJ1-4; TRBD1 agrees at 7 bases. The CDR3 totals 13 residues. The germline gives CDR1 LNHDA, CDR2 SQIVND (reference sequence). CDR3 sequence: CATRDRAASPLFF. The covered CDR3 bases are TGTGCCACCCGAGACAGGGCTGCTTCACCA.

The CDR3 here is CASSRGQGVNEQYF. CDR3 bases read: TGTGCCAGCAGCCGAGGACAGGGAGTGAACGAG. The chain has TRBV13 and TRBJ2-7; TRBD1 agrees at 8 bases. The read stops 3 residues short of the end of the CDR3; the missing end is completed from the germline J gene. CDR3 size: 14 residues. V shed 5 bases and J 5 bases; nucleotides not matched to a gene: 8. Germline V gives CDR1 PRHDT, CDR2 FYEKMQ (reference sequence).

A word on this clone: The read is 3 residues too short to cover the CDR3 end, so that end is filled in from the germline J gene. This chain joins TRBV5-4 and TRBJ2-2; 7 nucleotides align to TRBD1. CDR3 length: 16 residues. V lost 5 bases, J lost 4 bases, and 11 bases stayed unmatched. Germline V CDR1 and CDR2: SGHNT, YYREEE (reference sequence). This CDR3 is CASRSWTGVVTGELFF. The CDR3 DNA, read in part, is TGTGCCAGCAGATCTTGGACAGGCGTGGTCACCGGGGAG. The variable domain in full, with the rest retrieved from reference TRBV5-4 and TRBJ2-2, is ETGVTQSPTHLIKTRGQQVTLRCSSQSGHNTVSWYQQALGQGPQFIFQYYREEENGRGNFPPRFSGLQFPNYSSELNVNALELDDSALYLCASRSWTGVVTGELFFGEGSRLTVL.

Turning to this clone: The read terminates 3 residues ahead of where the CDR3 ends, so the germline J gene completes it. The chain is built from TRBV11-3 and TRBJ1-2; tentative D call: TRBD1 (6 bases). Germline V gives CDR1 SGHNT, CDR2 YENEEA. This CDR3 is 15 amino acids long. Incomplete CDR3 DNA: TGTGCCAGCAGCTTAGGGGGGCTTTGGAACTACGAC. Translated, it gives CASSLGGLWNYD. The full CDR3 is CASSLGGLWNYDYTF.

For this clone: The observed sequence ends 3 residues before the CDR3 terminus, with the missing tail filled in from the germline J gene. This chain joins TRBV18 and TRBJ1-2; 8 nucleotides agree with TRBD1. This CDR3 comprises 14 residues. Per germline, CDR1 KGHSH and CDR2 LQKENI. The CDR3 sequence is CASSPSRGQETYTF. The covered CDR3 bases are TGTGCCAGCTCCCCAAGCAGGGGGCAGGAGACC.

The CDR3 bases that were read are TGTGCCAGCAGCCTGTCTGGGACAGGGTTTTCTCCG. Translating gives CASSLSGTGFSP. The full CDR3 protein reads CASSLSGTGFSPLFF. The chain has TRBV7-9 and TRBJ2-2; TRBD1 matches at 9 bases. The read is 3 residues too short to cover the CDR3 end, so that end is filled in from the germline J gene. The germline gives CDR1 SEHNR, CDR2 FQNEAQ (reference sequence). The CDR3 runs 15 residues.

A note on this clone: The read ends 3 residues shy of where the CDR3 ends; the end is completed using the germline J gene. The rearrangement links TRBV6-2 or TRBV6-3 to TRBJ1-5; D is ambiguous. CDR3 length: 17 residues. Trimming took 0 bases from V and 0 from J, leaving 12 bases between them. Germline loops: CDR1 MNHEY, CDR2 SVGEGT. CDR3 DNA, as far as it was read: TGTGCCAGCAGTTACTCGGTCCGGACTGCTAGCAATCAGCCC. It yields the protein CASSYSVRTASNQP. The entire CDR3 protein reads CASSYSVRTASNQPQHF.

CDR3 DNA (partial): TGTGCCAGCAGCTTAGAAGGGGGC. This translates into CASSLEGG. The CDR3, in full, reads CASSLEGGYTF. This sequence joins TRBV7-9 and TRBJ1-2; D remains ambiguous. The read is 3 residues too short to cover the CDR3 end, so that end is filled in from the germline J gene. CDR3 length: 11 amino acids. Per the germline V gene, CDR1 is SEHNR and CDR2 is FQNEAQ (reference sequence).

To note about this clone: The CDR3 goes on 3 residues after the read ends, and that part is filled in from the germline J gene. This chain links TRBV19 with TRBJ2-7; 14 bases fit TRBD2. Germline assignment: CDR1 LNHDA and CDR2 SQIVND (reference sequence). The CDR3 contains 19 residues. V lost 6 bases, J lost 1 base, and 14 bases stayed unmatched. The CDR3 DNA, read in part, is TGTGCCAGTAGAAGGGACAGTGTGGGACTAGCGGGAGTTTCCTACGAG. Protein sequence: CASRRDSVGLAGVSYE. The entire CDR3 protein reads CASRRDSVGLAGVSYEQYF. Full variable domain (remainder filled in from reference TRBV19 and TRBJ2-7): DGGITQSPKYLFRKEGQNVTLSCEQNLNHDAMYWYRQDPGQGLRLIYYSQIVNDFQKGDIAEGYSVSREKKESFPLTVTSAQKNPTAFYLCASRRDSVGLAGVSYEQYFGPGTRLTVT.

Remarks on this clone: Relative to the germline gene, one junction end is altered; a read error may explain this. The CDR3 goes on 3 residues after the read ends, and that part is filled in from the germline J gene. The gene calls are TRBV7-3 and TRBJ2-3, with D maybe TRBD2 (6 bases). The CDR3 has 13 residues. The germline V gene encodes CDR1 SGHTA and CDR2 FQGTGA. The CDR3 is CASTLGLGGTQYF. Partial CDR3 DNA: TGTGCCAGCACCTTAGGGTTGGGGGGTACG.

A remark on this clone: The sequence runs out 3 residues before the end of the CDR3; the remainder is reconstructed from the germline J gene. This rearrangement joins TRBV7-9 to TRBJ2-7; TRBD1 agrees at 11 bases. Trimming removed 4 bases from V and 4 bases from J; junction bases left unmatched: 3. Per germline, CDR1 SEHNR and CDR2 FQNEAQ (reference sequence). CDR3 length: 14 amino acids. The part of the CDR3 DNA that was read is TGTGCCAGCAGCTCAGGGACAGGGGGTTACGAG. As protein: CASSSGTGGYE. The whole CDR3 sequence is CASSSGTGGYEQYF.

CDR3 in amino acids: CASNNVQGGFGYTF. Partial CDR3 DNA: TGTGCCAGCAACAATGTTCAGGGGGGCTTTGGC. The gene calls are TRBV2 and TRBJ1-2; 7 bases agree with TRBD1. The CDR3 extends 3 residues past the end of the read, so its final part is completed from the germline J gene. V lost 7 bases, J lost 7 bases, and 12 bases stayed unmatched. Germline V gene lookup returns CDR1 SNHLY and CDR2 FYNNEI. CDR3 length: 14 amino acids.

Remarks on this clone: The DNA ends 3 residues before the CDR3 does, and the rest of the CDR3 is filled in from the germline J gene. The chain recombines TRBV30 with TRBJ2-1, with 8 bases matching TRBD2. The ends lost 2 bases at V and 7 bases at J; junction bases unmatched: 16. The CDR3 is made up of 17 amino acids. From germline, CDR1 is GTSNPN and CDR2 SVGIG (reference sequence). CDR3 in amino acids: CAWSSGIRLAGRNEQFF. Incomplete CDR3 DNA: TGTGCCTGGAGTTCTGGAATACGGCTAGCGGGTCGAAATGAG.

As concerns this clone: The CDR3 is cut off 3 residues early in the read; its end comes from the germline J gene. The chain joins TRBV7-9 to TRBJ2-7; D remains ambiguous. Trimming stripped 5 bases from V and 5 bases from J, with 13 bases between. CDR1 and CDR2 (germline): SEHNR, FQNEAQ (reference sequence). The CDR3 totals 13 residues. CDR3 sequence: CASSLNPLNEQYF. The sequenced part of the CDR3 DNA is TGTGCCAGCAGCCTAAATCCCCTCAACGAG.

Turning to this clone: The read ends 3 residues before the CDR3 terminus; that terminus is restored from the germline J gene. The V gene is TRBV29-1, the J gene TRBJ2-7; D possibly corresponds to TRBD1 (5 bases). With 6 bases removed from V and 4 bases from J, the gap between germline ends came to 16 bases. This CDR3 has 13 residues. CDR1 and CDR2 from the germline V gene are SQVTM and ANQGSEA. This CDR3 is CSVDGQGQYEQYF. The DNA read from the CDR3 is TGCAGCGTCGATGGACAAGGTCAATACGAG.